This entry lists 30 T cell receptor beta chains sequenced from one sample in a study of blood T cell repertoires in COVID-19. The data were produced by immunoSEQ multiplex PCR, yet TCRdb's version contains in-frame clones alone and is incomplete. In the table there are roughly 220,000 clones, roughly 90% of which are singletons. The specimen was peripheral blood. The receptors originated from a man younger than 40 who had recovered from COVID-19.

This clone was counted a few times. V usage is TRBV11-2 and J usage is TRBJ1-6; the D gene is possibly TRBD1 (5 bases). In germline, CDR1 is SGHAT, CDR2 FQNNGV. This CDR3 has 14 residues. Trimming stripped 0 bases from V and 10 bases from J, with 10 bases between. The CDR3 here is CASSLEAQGSPLHF. As DNA, the CDR3 is TGTGCCAGCAGCTTAGAAGCGCAGGGATCACCCCTCCACTTT.

The chain has TRBV15 and TRBJ2-5, with TRBD1 matching 7 bases. Germline V gives CDR1 LNHNV, CDR2 YYDKDF (reference sequence). The CDR3 is 15 residues long. The V gene end was trimmed by 0 bases and the J gene end by 7 bases; junction bases not matched to a gene: 8. CDR3 bases: TGTGCCACCAGCAGAGATCCCAGGGGGATGGGGACCCAGTACTTC. This translates into CATSRDPRGMGTQYF. Looking up the rest from reference TRBV15 and TRBJ2-5 gives the full variable domain: DAMVIQNPRYQVTQFGKPVTLSCSQTLNHNVMYWYQQKSSQAPKLLFHYYDKDFNNEADTPDNFQSRRPNTSFCFLDIRSPGLGDTAMYLCATSRDPRGMGTQYFGPGTRLLVL.

This chain uses TRBV15 with TRBJ1-1; D remains unclear. The CDR3 extends over 16 amino acids. With 3 bases removed from V and 0 bases from J, the gap between germline ends came to 14 bases. In germline, CDR1 is LNHNV, CDR2 YYDKDF (reference sequence). CDR3 sequence: CATSRWLPPMNTEAFF. The CDR3 region has the DNA TGTGCCACCAGCAGGTGGCTGCCACCCATGAACACTGAAGCTTTCTTT.

The genes are TRBV6-1 and TRBJ1-4; D unclear. The ends were cut back, 6 bases at V and 6 bases at J, with 14 bases in the middle. The V gene's germline CDR1 is MNHNS and CDR2 SASEGT. The CDR3 sequence is 14 residues long. The CDR3, as DNA: TGTGCCAGCAGAAAATCCGAAAGAGATGAAAAACTGTTTTTT. Translating it yields CASRKSERDEKLFF.

The gene calls are TRBV7-9 and TRBJ2-5, with TRBD1 identical over 7 bases. With 5 bases clipped from V and 6 bases from J, the junction kept 15 bases outside the gene matches. Germline CDR1 is SEHNR and CDR2 is FQNEAQ (reference sequence). The CDR3 loop spans 16 amino acids. This CDR3 reads CASSPPPSTGWKTQYF. In DNA form, the CDR3 reads TGTGCCAGCAGCCCCCCGCCCTCGACAGGGTGGAAGACCCAGTACTTC. The complete variable domain, with remaining parts taken from reference TRBV7-9 and TRBJ2-5, reads DTGVSQNPRHKITKRGQNVTFRCDPISEHNRLYWYRQTLGQGPEFLTYFQNEAQLEKSRLLSDRFSAERPKGSFSTLEIQRTEQGDSAMYLCASSPPPSTGWKTQYFGPGTRLLVL.

This chain links TRBV23-1 with TRBJ1-5; a possible D gene is TRBD1 (5 bases). TRBV23-1 is an open reading frame whose function is uncertain. The CDR3 is 13 residues long. With 4 bases removed from V and 11 bases from J, the gap between germline ends came to 15 bases. The CDR3 sequence is CASSRIPRVAQHF. The CDR3, as DNA: TGCGCCAGCAGTCGGATACCCAGGGTGGCCCAGCATTTT.

This clone was counted once. The J gene is TRBJ2-7, the V gene TRBV19, with D possibly being TRBD1 (5 bases). The CDR3 runs 14 residues. V was trimmed by 8 bases and J by 3 bases, leaving 17 bases between them. The V gene's germline CDR1 is LNHDA and CDR2 SQIVND (reference sequence). The CDR3 nucleotides read TGTGCCAGTGGGGTGGACAAGGATTTCTACGAGCAGTACTTC. Amino acids: CASGVDKDFYEQYF.

On this clone: One end of the junction is discordant with germline, which a read error may explain. The chain links TRBV3-1 (or the pseudogene TRBV3-2) to TRBJ2-7; 12 bases are shared with TRBD2. Per the germline V gene, CDR1 is LGHDT and CDR2 is YNNKEL (reference sequence). This CDR3 comprises 17 residues. The DNA of the CDR3 is TGTGCCAGCAACCAAGTGGGCCTAGCGGGGGGGATCGGCGAGCAGTACTTC. It yields the protein CASNQVGLAGGIGEQYF.

This chain connects TRBV5-1 to TRBJ2-3; 8 nucleotides align to TRBD2. Trimming at V came to 0 bases and at J to 1 base, leaving 7 bases not matched to a gene. Germline V gene lookup returns CDR1 SGHRS and CDR2 YFSETQ. The CDR3 totals 17 residues. The chain's CDR3 is CASSLAIEAGGTDTQYF. Here the CDR3 DNA reads TGCGCCAGCAGCTTGGCAATTGAAGCGGGGGGCACAGATACGCAGTATTTT.

J is TRBJ2-2 and V is TRBV2, with D perhaps matching TRBD1 (6 bases). Per germline, CDR1 SNHLY and CDR2 FYNNEI. This CDR3 contains 15 residues. The ends were cut back, 9 bases at V and 2 bases at J, with 16 bases in the middle. The CDR3 DNA sequence: TGTGCCAGAAAGACTAAGGGGACAAACACCGGGGAGCTGTTTTTT. It specifies CARKTKGTNTGELFF.

This chain links TRBV19 with TRBJ2-1, with TRBD2 matching over 8 bases. There are 15 residues in the CDR3. J lost 6 bases, V lost 3 bases, and 7 bases had no gene match. CDR1 LNHDA and CDR2 SQIVND come from the germline V gene (reference sequence). The DNA for the CDR3 is TGTGCCAGTAGTATCGGGACTAGGTCCCTCAATGAGCAGTTCTTC. Its protein product is CASSIGTRSLNEQFF.

The CDR3 DNA follows: TGCAGCGTAACATCGGGAGGGAACACTGAAGCTTTCTTT. Amino acid sequence: CSVTSGGNTEAFF. The V call is TRBV29-1, the J call TRBJ1-1; no clear D gene. Trimming stripped 6 bases from V and 1 base from J, with 12 bases between. The CDR3 extends over 13 amino acids. CDR1 and CDR2 from the germline V gene are SQVTM and ANQGSEA.

The CDR3 nucleotides read TGTGCAATCTCATCTCCTGGGACAGGGGGGAACACCATATATTTT. Protein: CAISSPGTGGNTIYF. The genes are TRBV19 and TRBJ1-3; 11 nucleotides agree with TRBD1. The CDR3 is 15 residues long. Germline loops: CDR1 LNHDA, CDR2 SQIVND (reference sequence).

This clone was observed a handful of times. The genes are TRBV6-4 and TRBJ2-2, with D possibly TRBD1 on 5 matching bases. This CDR3 spans 13 amino acids. V lost 5 bases to trimming and J lost 1 base, with 5 bases between them. CDR1 and CDR2 from the germline V gene are MRHNA and SNTAGT. CDR3 sequence (DNA): TGTGCCAGCAGTCAGGGGAACACCGGGGAGCTGTTTTTT. The encoded protein is CASSQGNTGELFF.

The genes are TRBV6-5 and TRBJ1-6, with TRBD1 as a possible D gene (5 bases). Germline CDR1 MNHEY, CDR2 SVGAGI. The CDR3 loop spans 13 amino acids. Trimming took 9 bases from V and 10 from J, leaving 16 bases between them. The CDR3 sequence is CASNRQGGSPLHF. The CDR3 DNA reads TGTGCCAGTAACCGGCAGGGTGGGTCACCCCTCCACTTT.

The chain links TRBV5-4 to TRBJ1-4; D gene uncertain. Germline values: CDR1 SGHNT, CDR2 YYREEE (reference sequence). With 4 bases removed from V and 0 bases from J, the gap between germline ends came to 10 bases. CDR3 length: 15 amino acids. DNA for the CDR3: TGTGCCAGCAGCCGTGTGGGCGCAACTAATGAAAAACTGTTTTTT. This gives the protein CASSRVGATNEKLFF.

V is TRBV3-1 (or the pseudogene TRBV3-2) and J is TRBJ1-4; TRBD1 aligns across 11 bases. The CDR3 is 18 amino acids. The V gene's germline CDR1 is LGHDT and CDR2 YNNKEL (reference sequence). Losses at the gene ends were 3 bases for V and 8 bases for J; bases not matched to a gene: 14. CDR3 in amino acids: CASSQHGTGGTGYEKLFF. The CDR3 bases are TGTGCCAGCAGCCAGCACGGGACAGGGGGTACCGGTTACGAAAAACTGTTTTTT.

This chain connects TRBV30 to TRBJ2-2; TRBD1 aligns across 8 bases. Germline V gives CDR1 GTSNPN, CDR2 SVGIG (reference sequence). The CDR3 is 16 residues long. With 3 bases clipped from V and 5 bases from J, the junction kept 11 bases outside the gene matches. This chain's CDR3 is CAWRMVLTGDTGELFF. The CDR3 region has the DNA TGTGCCTGGAGGATGGTCCTGACAGGGGATACCGGGGAGCTGTTTTTT.

The genes are TRBV18 and TRBJ2-7; possible D gene TRBD2, 7 bases. Germline V gene lookup returns CDR1 KGHSH and CDR2 LQKENI. The CDR3 consists of 15 residues. V lost 2 bases and J 2 bases, leaving 13 bases between the germline ends. The CDR3 sequence is CASSPRGGLAYEQYF. The DNA for the CDR3 is TGTGCCAGCTCACCAAGGGGGGGGTTGGCCTACGAGCAGTACTTC.

This clone was seen a single time. This chain uses TRBV2 with TRBJ2-2; TRBD2 might be the D (6 bases). Germline values: CDR1 SNHLY, CDR2 FYNNEI. This CDR3 is built from 16 residues. Between the trimmed V and J ends, which lost 7 bases and 2 bases, there was a span of 17 bases. CDR3 nucleotide sequence: TGTGCCAGCACCCAGGATAGGGGACTTAACACCGGGGAGCTGTTTTTT. Translating it yields CASTQDRGLNTGELFF. Using reference TRBV2 and TRBJ2-2 for the parts outside the CDR3, the full variable domain is EPEVTQTPSHQVTQMGQEVILRCVPISNHLYFYWYRQILGQKVEFLVSFYNNEISEKSEIFDDQFSVERPDGSNFTLKIRSTKLEDSAMYFCASTQDRGLNTGELFFGEGSRLTVL.

The chain carries TRBV3-1 (or the pseudogene TRBV3-2) and TRBJ2-5; no firm D call. The germline V gene has CDR1 LGHDT and CDR2 YNNKEL (reference sequence). Between the trimmed V and J ends, which lost 0 bases and 7 bases, there was a span of 12 bases. This CDR3 has 14 residues. The CDR3: CASSQESEPGTQYF. Written as DNA, the CDR3 is TGTGCCAGCAGCCAAGAATCAGAACCGGGGACCCAGTACTTC.

The rearrangement joins TRBV5-6 to TRBJ2-2; 11 bases agree with TRBD1. V lost 2 bases to trimming and J lost 1 base; unmatched junction nucleotides: 7. Germline V lookup: CDR1 SGHDT, CDR2 YYEEEE. CDR3 length: 18 amino acids. CDR3 nucleotide sequence: TGTGCCAGCAGCTTTGTCCCCGGGACAGGGGGGAACACCGGGGAGCTGTTTTTT. Its protein product is CASSFVPGTGGNTGELFF.

The chain has TRBV12-5 and TRBJ2-7; a possible D gene is TRBD2 (7 bases). The germline gives CDR1 LGHNT, CDR2 FRNRAP. The CDR3 totals 15 residues. Trimming shortened V by 5 bases and J by 0 bases, and 14 bases separated the two germline ends. CDR3 coding DNA: TGTGCTAGTGGTATCATCGGGGGGCCCTCCTACGAGCAGTACTTC. Encoded protein: CASGIIGGPSYEQYF.

The table lists this clone with many counts. The CDR3 here is CASSLSGQDYNEQFF. The CDR3 nucleotides are TGCGCCAGCAGCCTATCGGGACAGGACTACAATGAGCAGTTCTTC. The chain carries TRBV4-3 and TRBJ2-1, with 8 bases aligning to TRBD1. The CDR3 is made up of 15 amino acids. Looked up from germline, CDR1 is LGHNA and CDR2 is YSLEER. V lost 4 bases, J lost 3 bases, and 5 bases stayed unmatched.

The chain uses TRBV7-9 and TRBJ2-1, with 14 positions matching TRBD2. The CDR3 loop spans 17 amino acids. CDR1 and CDR2 (germline): SEHNR, FQNEAQ (reference sequence). Trimming removed 5 bases from V and 7 bases from J; junction bases left unmatched: 10. Written as DNA, the CDR3 is TGTGCCAGCAGCCGTAGGACTAGCGGGAGGTTCGTGAATGAGCAGTTCTTC. This encodes CASSRRTSGRFVNEQFF.

The CDR3 spells CASSPGQGDEQFF. The DNA for the CDR3 is TGTGCCAGCAGCCCGGGACAGGGCGATGAGCAGTTCTTC. V gene TRBV11-2 combines with J gene TRBJ2-1, with 9 nucleotides matching TRBD1. Germline V lookup: CDR1 SGHAT, CDR2 FQNNGV. Trimming took 5 bases from V and 8 from J; bases not matched to a gene: 4. The CDR3 runs to 13 residues.

The chain uses TRBV6-1 and TRBJ1-2; D might be TRBD1 (6 bases). The V gene's germline CDR1 is MNHNS and CDR2 SASEGT. Deletions cut 3 bases from V and 1 base from J, with 15 bases between. This CDR3 spans 16 amino acids. In DNA form, the CDR3 reads TGTGCCAGCAGTGACCCGACAGGCCGCTTTAACTATGGCTACACCTTC. Its protein product is CASSDPTGRFNYGYTF.

This chain connects TRBV28 to TRBJ2-7; D is unresolved. CDR3 length: 11 amino acids. Germline assignment: CDR1 MDHEN and CDR2 SYDVKM. V gave up 3 bases and J gave up 4 bases, with 4 bases separating them. In nucleotides, the CDR3 is TGTGCCAGCAGTTTCGGGTACGAGCAGTACTTC. Its protein is CASSFGYEQYF. The full variable domain, its missing parts supplied by reference TRBV28 and TRBJ2-7, is DVKVTQSSRYLVKRTGEKVFLECVQDMDHENMFWYRQDPGLGLRLIYFSYDVKMKEKGDIPEGYSVSREKKERFSLILESASTNQTSMYLCASSFGYEQYFGPGTRLTVT.

The chain's CDR3 is CASSAGTGRGYTF. DNA for the CDR3: TGTGCCAGCAGCGCCGGGACAGGGAGAGGCTACACCTTC. The J gene is TRBJ1-2, the V gene TRBV11-2; 9 bases agree with TRBD1. In germline, CDR1 is SGHAT, CDR2 FQNNGV. CDR3 size: 13 residues. With 5 bases clipped from V and 8 bases from J, the junction kept 6 bases outside the gene matches. Variable domain in full (rest from reference TRBV11-2 and TRBJ1-2): EAGVAQSPRYKIIEKRQSVAFWCNPISGHATLYWYQQILGQGPKLLIQFQNNGVVDDSQLPKDRFSAERLKGVDSTLKIQPAKLEDSAVYLCASSAGTGRGYTFGSGTRLTVV.

The chain recombines TRBV9 with TRBJ1-2, with a weak D call TRBD1 (5 bases). In germline, CDR1 is SGDLS, CDR2 YYNGEE. The CDR3 covers 14 residues. Trimming left V 0 bases short and J 8 bases short, with 14 bases between. The CDR3 loop reads CASSVATPGGGYTF. CDR3 nucleotide sequence: TGTGCCAGCAGCGTAGCTACCCCGGGGGGAGGCTACACCTTC.